The entry below gives a single T cell receptor beta chain sequence along with its context. The sample belongs to a study of regulatory T cells in long-lasting Graves disease. TCR beta libraries were built with iRepertoire HTBI primers and Arm-PCR of CDR3 regions. TCRdb processed the multiplex PCR reads anew with MiXCR; each CDR3 protein has one entry. The sample has approximately 540,000 distinct CDR3 sequences; about 12% are singletons. Described time point: newly diagnosed GD, antithyroid drugs for less than 3 months. The authors made the TCR library using RNA they extracted from PBMCs. American Thyroid Association guidelines were used to diagnose Graves' disease. V was shortened by 5 bases and J by 7 bases, with 14 bases between the two germline ends. Germline V gene lookup returns CDR1 SGHTA and CDR2 FQGNSA. The CDR3 extends over 13 amino acids. These same records also appear under a second study, on T cells in Graves' hyperthyroidism and ophthalmopathy.

This clonotype was obtained from a woman between 25 and 40 years old with Graves disease. This chain uses TRBV7-2 with TRBJ1-1, with D maybe TRBD1 (5 bases). The material sequenced was peripheral blood mononuclear cells (PBMCs), taken at new diagnosis, from a patient treated with antithyroid drugs. For the CDR3, the DNA is TGTGCCAGCAGCAAGGAGAGGGGAGTTGAAGCTTTCTTT. It encodes CASSKERGVEAFF. Full variable domain (outside the CDR3, taken from reference TRBV7-2 and TRBJ1-1): GAGVSQSPSNKVTEKGKDVELRCDPISGHTALYWYRQSLGQGLEFLIYFQGNSAPDKSGLPSDRFSAERTGGSVSTLTIQRTQQEDSAVYLCASSKERGVEAFFGQGTRLTVV.